Listed here are 20 T cell receptor beta chains from one sample, sequenced in a study of T cell responses to AZD1222 COVID-19 vaccine. TCRdb's table, derived via immunoSEQ multiplex PCR, lists solely in-frame clones and lacks some. This sample has roughly 120,000 clones, with approximately 83% found just once. The input for sequencing was peripheral blood, taken on day 0 of MenACWY control vaccination. These receptors originate from an adult in good health.

The V call is TRBV7-2, the J call TRBJ2-7; the match to TRBD2 covers 8 bases. The trim removed 5 bases at V and 3 bases at J, leaving 6 bases unmatched. The CDR3 consists of 14 residues. Per germline, CDR1 SGHTA and CDR2 FQGNSA. CDR3: CASSEGLGGYEQYF. CDR3 sequence (DNA): TGTGCCAGCAGCGAGGGACTAGGGGGCTACGAGCAGTACTTC.

The CDR3 DNA is TGTGCCAGCAACGGAAGGACAGGGGGCAGCGGCAATCAGCCCCAGCATTTT. Its protein product is CASNGRTGGSGNQPQHF. The chain recombines TRBV2 with TRBJ1-5, with TRBD1 identical over 11 bases. Germline lookup yields CDR1 SNHLY and CDR2 FYNNEI. There are 17 residues in the CDR3. The junction had 10 bases not matched to a gene; V was cut back by 7 bases and J by 2 bases.

This rearrangement joins TRBV19 to TRBJ1-6, with D unresolved. Germline values: CDR1 LNHDA, CDR2 SQIVND (reference sequence). The length of the CDR3 is 17 residues. The germline V and J ends were trimmed by 3 bases and 6 bases, with 18 bases remaining between them. CDR3 region: CASSILGFREINSPLHF. The CDR3 DNA is TGTGCCAGTAGTATCCTGGGGTTTCGGGAAATTAATTCACCCCTCCACTTT.

The chain joins TRBV19 to TRBJ2-3; weak D call: TRBD1 (7 bases). This CDR3 comprises 15 residues. Trimming pared 8 bases from V and 4 bases from J, leaving 19 bases between. Looked up from germline, CDR1 is LNHDA and CDR2 is SQIVND (reference sequence). CDR3 loop: CASAPGDRVPDTQYF. For the CDR3, the DNA is TGTGCCAGTGCCCCGGGAGACAGGGTCCCAGATACGCAGTATTTT. The variable domain in full, with the rest retrieved from reference TRBV19 and TRBJ2-3, is DGGITQSPKYLFRKEGQNVTLSCEQNLNHDAMYWYRQDPGQGLRLIYYSQIVNDFQKGDIAEGYSVSREKKESFPLTVTSAQKNPTAFYLCASAPGDRVPDTQYFGPGTRLTVL.

The J gene is TRBJ1-2, the V gene TRBV6-2 or TRBV6-3; D ambiguous. Trimming removed 0 bases from V and 4 bases from J, with 0 bases in between. Germline V gene data show CDR1 as MNHEY and CDR2 as SVGEGT. CDR3 length: 11 residues. The CDR3 sequence is CASSYSYGYTF. The CDR3 DNA follows: TGTGCCAGCAGTTACTCCTATGGCTACACCTTC.

The CDR3 DNA reads as TGCGCCAGCAGCTTAACTAGCGGGGGGGCCATTAAAGAGCAGTTCTTC. Its protein is CASSLTSGGAIKEQFF. V gene TRBV5-1 combines with J gene TRBJ2-1; 13 nucleotides agree with TRBD2. V lost 2 bases to trimming and J lost 10 bases; unmatched junction nucleotides: 9. The CDR3 contains 16 residues. CDR1 is SGHRS and CDR2 is YFSETQ in the germline V gene. Combining the CDR3 with reference TRBV5-1 and TRBJ2-1 gives the whole variable domain KAGVTQTPRYLIKTRGQQVTLSCSPISGHRSVSWYQQTPGQGLQFLFEYFSETQRNKGNFPGRFSGRQFSNSRSEMNVSTLELGDSALYLCASSLTSGGAIKEQFFGPGTRLTVL.

CDR3 sequence: CASSLAPQGYYEQYF. The CDR3 DNA is TGTGCCAGCAGCTTAGCGCCTCAGGGTTACTACGAGCAGTACTTC. This chain uses TRBV11-1 with TRBJ2-7; a possible D gene is TRBD1 (5 bases). The CDR3 loop spans 15 amino acids. V lost 0 bases, J lost 3 bases, and 12 bases lay in between. Germline CDR1 reads SGHAT; CDR2 reads FQDESV (reference sequence). The whole variable domain, remainder taken from reference TRBV11-1 and TRBJ2-7, is EAEVAQSPRYKITEKSQAVAFWCDPISGHATLYWYRQILGQGPELLVQFQDESVVDDSQLPKDRFSAERLKGVDSTLKIQPAELGDSAMYLCASSLAPQGYYEQYFGPGTRLTVT.

The chain has TRBV4-2 and TRBJ1-4, with D perhaps matching TRBD1 (5 bases). The CDR3 length is 16 residues. Trimming stripped 1 base from V and 4 bases from J, with 13 bases between. In germline, CDR1 is LGHNA, CDR2 YNFKEQ. CDR3 in DNA: TGTGCCAGCAGCCAAGCCCCAGGGTGGAGTAATGAAAAACTGTTTTTT. As protein: CASSQAPGWSNEKLFF.

This clone was seen a handful of times. V is TRBV18 and J is TRBJ2-7; 7 nucleotides line up with TRBD1. Germline loops: CDR1 KGHSH, CDR2 LQKENI. This CDR3 is built from 14 residues. J gave up 0 bases and V 6 bases, and 5 bases lay outside the gene matches. Written as DNA, the CDR3 is TGTGCCAGCTCTGGACAGGAGAGCTCCTACGAGCAGTACTTC. Translating it yields CASSGQESSYEQYF. The whole variable domain, filled in from reference TRBV18 and TRBJ2-7, reads NAGVMQNPRHLVRRRGQEARLRCSPMKGHSHVYWYRQLPEEGLKFMVYLQKENIIDESGMPKERFSAEFPKEGPSILRIQQVVRGDSAAYFCASSGQESSYEQYFGPGTRLTVT.

V is TRBV9 and J is TRBJ1-6, with D possibly being TRBD1 (5 bases). The CDR3 extends over 14 amino acids. Trimming pared 2 bases from V and 11 bases from J, leaving 14 bases between. CDR1 is SGDLS, CDR2 YYNGEE, per germline. The CDR3 protein is CASSVRGDPTPLHF. The CDR3 bases are TGTGCCAGCAGCGTTCGGGGGGATCCTACACCCCTCCACTTT.

The V gene is TRBV19, the J gene TRBJ1-1, with D possibly TRBD1 on 6 matching bases. V was pared by 5 bases and J by 5 bases, with 15 bases between. The CDR3 totals 14 residues. CDR1 and CDR2 (germline): LNHDA, SQIVND (reference sequence). CDR3 protein: CASSWSGGSTEAFF. The CDR3 region has the DNA TGTGCCAGTAGTTGGTCCGGGGGCAGTACTGAAGCTTTCTTT.

The V gene is TRBV29-1, the J gene TRBJ1-6; possible D gene TRBD1, 5 bases. This CDR3 contains 14 residues. V was pared by 5 bases and J by 10 bases, with 18 bases between. CDR1 and CDR2 from the germline V gene are SQVTM and ANQGSEA. Written as DNA, the CDR3 is TGCAGCGTTAAACCCGATCTCGAGGGGTCACCCCTCCACTTT. It specifies CSVKPDLEGSPLHF.

The V gene is TRBV19, the J gene TRBJ2-2; the D is unclear. Trimming took off 4 bases at V and 2 bases at J, with 14 bases between the two ends. Germline values: CDR1 LNHDA, CDR2 SQIVND (reference sequence). The length of the CDR3 is 16 residues. This CDR3 is CASSNKGVINTGELFF. CDR3 DNA sequence: TGTGCCAGTAGTAACAAAGGCGTAATTAACACCGGGGAGCTGTTTTTT. Full variable domain (remainder filled in from reference TRBV19 and TRBJ2-2): DGGITQSPKYLFRKEGQNVTLSCEQNLNHDAMYWYRQDPGQGLRLIYYSQIVNDFQKGDIAEGYSVSREKKESFPLTVTSAQKNPTAFYLCASSNKGVINTGELFFGEGSRLTVL.

This rearrangement joins TRBV19 to TRBJ2-2; D perhaps matches TRBD2 (6 bases). Trimming left V 4 bases short and J 7 bases short, with 16 bases between. Germline loops: CDR1 LNHDA, CDR2 SQIVND (reference sequence). The CDR3 loop spans 15 amino acids. The CDR3 is CASSRDWRGDGELFF. The CDR3 bases are TGTGCCAGTAGTAGGGACTGGCGGGGTGACGGGGAGCTGTTTTTT.

V is TRBV7-2 and J is TRBJ1-3, with TRBD1 matching over 8 bases. Per germline, CDR1 SGHTA and CDR2 FQGNSA. With V trimmed by 4 bases and J by 4 bases, 12 bases remained unmatched. This CDR3 has 17 residues. The CDR3 loop is CASSYRTGRLGGNTIYF. The CDR3, as DNA: TGTGCCAGCAGCTACCGGACAGGGCGCCTAGGAGGAAACACCATATATTTT.

The chain links TRBV28 to TRBJ1-5; weak D call: TRBD1 (5 bases). With 5 bases removed from V and 2 bases from J, the gap between germline ends came to 7 bases. The CDR3 totals 13 residues. Germline CDR1 reads MDHEN; CDR2 reads SYDVKM. In DNA, the CDR3 is TGTGCCAGCAGTGGGGGTGGCAATCAGCCCCAGCATTTT. This gives the protein CASSGGGNQPQHF.

V usage is TRBV7-6 and J usage is TRBJ2-5, with TRBD1 identical over 12 bases. Unmatched junction bases numbered 8, after V lost 5 bases and J lost 4 bases. Germline loops: CDR1 SGHVS, CDR2 FNYEAQ. This CDR3 region has 16 residues. The CDR3: CASSPRGQGARETQYF. CDR3 in DNA: TGTGCCAGCAGCCCCCGGGGACAGGGGGCGAGAGAGACCCAGTACTTC.

CDR3: CASSLGDQPQHF. The DNA of the CDR3 is TGTGCCAGTAGTTTAGGGGATCAGCCCCAGCATTTT. The gene calls are TRBV19 and TRBJ1-5, with D possibly matching TRBD1 (5 bases). The germline V gene has CDR1 LNHDA and CDR2 SQIVND (reference sequence). The CDR3 extends over 12 amino acids. The germline V and J ends were trimmed by 5 bases and 5 bases, with 7 bases remaining between them.

The genes are TRBV7-3 and TRBJ1-3, with D maybe TRBD1 (6 bases). CDR3 size: 15 residues. Germline V gives CDR1 SGHTA, CDR2 FQGTGA. Trimming removed 8 bases from V and 8 bases from J, with 22 bases in between. In DNA form, the CDR3 reads TGTGCCAGCTCCCTAGGCTCGGGGGCGGCGGACACCATATATTTT. Its protein product is CASSLGSGAADTIYF. The full variable domain, its missing parts supplied by reference TRBV7-3 and TRBJ1-3, is GAGVSQTPSNKVTEKGKYVELRCDPISGHTALYWYRQSLGQGPEFLIYFQGTGAADDSGLPNDRFFAVRPEGSVSTLKIQRTERGDSAVYLCASSLGSGAADTIYFGEGSWLTVV.

V is TRBV19 and J is TRBJ2-7; TRBD1 matches 9 bases. Germline trimming cut 6 bases from V and 7 bases from J; bases unmatched to any gene: 13. Germline V lookup: CDR1 LNHDA, CDR2 SQIVND (reference sequence). The CDR3 consists of 15 residues. The CDR3 protein is CASRFTGTGSNEQYF. Written as DNA, the CDR3 is TGTGCCAGTAGATTTACCGGGACAGGGAGTAATGAGCAGTACTTC.